The source of this T cell receptor (beta chain) is a study of OX40 agonist ivuxolimab in advanced cancers. Study-level background: Clinicians treated patients with ivuxolimab, an agonistic anti-OX40 (CD134) antibody. From roughly 20 to 85 years was the age range, with a mean of around 60 years, and around 84% were male.

Measured with immunoSEQ multiplex PCR; TCRdb has only the in-frame clones, and not every one. The sample consists of 50,000 to 65,000 clones, around 88% of them appearing once. The sampling schedule covered blood at baseline, cycle 4 day 1, and cycle 7 day 1. There are 13 residues in the CDR3. Germline CDR1 SGHTA, CDR2 FQGNSA. Trimming removed 2 bases at V and 15 bases at J, with 17 bases between. Only one count was recorded for this clone. The sequence was collected from an adult with an advanced solid tumor such as melanoma, head and neck, liver or kidney cancer. Sequenced here: CD4+ or CD8+ T cells sorted from blood, sampled in a trial of the OX40 agonist ivuxolimab. This sequence joins TRBV7-2 and TRBJ2-1, with D possibly TRBD2 on 6 matching bases. The CDR3 is CASSLTSRWERFF. The CDR3 bases are TGTGCCAGCAGCTTAACTAGCAGGTGGGAAAGGTTCTTC.